This T cell receptor beta chain originates from a study of cytomegalovirus exposure and HLA in healthy donors. Note on this clone: Its antigen is unknown.

The CDR3 has 16 amino acids. Per the germline V gene, CDR1 is ENHRY and CDR2 is SYGVKD. The V end lost 2 bases, the J end lost 0 bases, and 11 bases lay between the germline ends. PCR involved 60 Vbeta and 13 Jbeta primers. Profiling relied on immunoSEQ multiplex PCR, and the TCRdb table lists in-frame clones only, not all of them. This sample has around 260,000 clones; approximately 80% occur once, and the top ten carry over 0.3%. Overall study results and limits: It was reportedly the case that the classifier diagnosed cytomegalovirus status with high specificity and sensitivity. It has been reported that TCR beta sequences accurately predicted the HLA-A and HLA-B alleles of most subjects.

V gene TRBV10-3 combines with J gene TRBJ2-1; unclear D gene. The TCR comes from a girl under 10 years old in good health and CMV-seronegative. The sequencing sample was made of PBMCs. The CDR3, as DNA: TGTGCCATCAGTGAGACCCTCGATAGCTCCTACAATGAGCAGTTCTTC. It is translated as CAISETLDSSYNEQFF.